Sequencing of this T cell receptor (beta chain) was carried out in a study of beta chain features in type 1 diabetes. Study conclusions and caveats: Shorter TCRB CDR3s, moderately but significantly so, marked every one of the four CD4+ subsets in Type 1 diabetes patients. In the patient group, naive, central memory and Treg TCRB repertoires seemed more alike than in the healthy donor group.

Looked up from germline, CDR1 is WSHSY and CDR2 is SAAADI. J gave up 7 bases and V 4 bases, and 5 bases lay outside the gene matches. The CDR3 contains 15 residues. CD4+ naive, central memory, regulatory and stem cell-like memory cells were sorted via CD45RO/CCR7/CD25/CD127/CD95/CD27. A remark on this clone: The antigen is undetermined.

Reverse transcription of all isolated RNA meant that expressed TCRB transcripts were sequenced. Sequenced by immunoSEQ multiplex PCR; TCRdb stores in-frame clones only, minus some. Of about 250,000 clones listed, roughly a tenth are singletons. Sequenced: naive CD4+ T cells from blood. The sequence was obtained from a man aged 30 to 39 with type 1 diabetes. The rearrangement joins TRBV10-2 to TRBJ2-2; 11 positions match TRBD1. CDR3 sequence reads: CASSVDRGLGGELFF. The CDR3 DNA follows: TGCGCCAGCAGTGTGGACAGGGGGCTGGGCGGGGAGCTGTTTTTT.